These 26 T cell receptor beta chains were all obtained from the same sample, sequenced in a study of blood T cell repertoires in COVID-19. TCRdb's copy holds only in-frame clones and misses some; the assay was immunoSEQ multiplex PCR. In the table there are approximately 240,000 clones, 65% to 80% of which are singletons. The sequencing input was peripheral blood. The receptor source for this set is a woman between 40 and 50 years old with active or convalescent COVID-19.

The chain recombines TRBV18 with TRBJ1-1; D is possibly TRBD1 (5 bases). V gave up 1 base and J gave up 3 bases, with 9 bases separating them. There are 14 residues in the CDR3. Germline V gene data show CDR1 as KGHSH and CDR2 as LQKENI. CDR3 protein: CASSPQGPDTEAFF. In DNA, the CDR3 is TGTGCCAGCTCACCACAGGGGCCGGACACTGAAGCTTTCTTT.

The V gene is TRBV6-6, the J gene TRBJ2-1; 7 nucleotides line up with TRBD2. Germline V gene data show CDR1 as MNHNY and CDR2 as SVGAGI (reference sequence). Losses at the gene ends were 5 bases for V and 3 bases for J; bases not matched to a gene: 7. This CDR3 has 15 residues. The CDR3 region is CASSRTQRGYNEQFF. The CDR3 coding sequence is TGTGCCAGCAGTCGCACCCAGCGGGGCTACAATGAGCAGTTCTTC.

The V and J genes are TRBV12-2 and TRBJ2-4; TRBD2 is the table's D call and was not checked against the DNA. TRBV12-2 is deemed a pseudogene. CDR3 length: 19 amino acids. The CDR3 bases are TGTGCAAGTCGCTTAGTCCCCCCCCGAGCCCCGGTGTGCAAAAACATTCAGTACTTC. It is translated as CASRLVPPRAPVCKNIQYF.

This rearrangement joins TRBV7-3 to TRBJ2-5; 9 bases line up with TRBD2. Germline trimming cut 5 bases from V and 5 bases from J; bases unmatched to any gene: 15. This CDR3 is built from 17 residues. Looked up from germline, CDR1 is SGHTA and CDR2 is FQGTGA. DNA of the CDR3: TGTGCCAGCAGCCAAGGCGGTAGCGGGGGACCAGGGGAGACCCAGTACTTC. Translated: CASSQGGSGGPGETQYF.

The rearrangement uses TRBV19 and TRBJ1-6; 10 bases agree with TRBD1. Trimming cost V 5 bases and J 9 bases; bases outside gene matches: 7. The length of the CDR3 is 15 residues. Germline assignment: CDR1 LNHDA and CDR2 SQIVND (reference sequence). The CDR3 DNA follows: TGTGCCAGTAGTCAAGGGACAGGGGTAGTTTCACCCCTCCACTTT. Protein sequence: CASSQGTGVVSPLHF.

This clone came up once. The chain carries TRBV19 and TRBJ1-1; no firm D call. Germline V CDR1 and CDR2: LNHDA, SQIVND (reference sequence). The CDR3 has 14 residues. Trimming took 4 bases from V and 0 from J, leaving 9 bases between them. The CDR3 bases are TGTGCCAGTAGTACTAGACGGATGAACACTGAAGCTTTCTTT. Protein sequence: CASSTRRMNTEAFF.

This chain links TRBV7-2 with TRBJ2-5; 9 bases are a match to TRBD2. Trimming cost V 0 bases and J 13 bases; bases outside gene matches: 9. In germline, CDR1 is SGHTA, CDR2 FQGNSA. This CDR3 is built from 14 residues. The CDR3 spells CASSLAWLAGIMYF. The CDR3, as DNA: TGTGCCAGCAGCTTAGCGTGGCTAGCGGGAATAATGTACTTC. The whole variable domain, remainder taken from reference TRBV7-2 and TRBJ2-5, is GAGVSQSPSNKVTEKGKDVELRCDPISGHTALYWYRQSLGQGLEFLIYFQGNSAPDKSGLPSDRFSAERTGGSVSTLTIQRTQQEDSAVYLCASSLAWLAGIMYFGPGTRLLVL.

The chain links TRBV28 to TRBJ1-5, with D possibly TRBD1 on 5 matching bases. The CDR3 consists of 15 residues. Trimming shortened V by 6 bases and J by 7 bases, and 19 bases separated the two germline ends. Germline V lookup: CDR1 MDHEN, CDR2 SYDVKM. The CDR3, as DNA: TGTGCCAGCAGAGCCGGGCAGGGAGGAAGGCAGCCCCAGCATTTT. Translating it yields CASRAGQGGRQPQHF.

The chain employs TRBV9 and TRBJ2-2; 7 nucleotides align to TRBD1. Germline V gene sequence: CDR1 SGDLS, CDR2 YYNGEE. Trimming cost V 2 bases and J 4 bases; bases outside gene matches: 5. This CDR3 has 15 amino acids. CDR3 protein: CASSVATGFTGELFF. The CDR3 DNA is TGTGCCAGCAGCGTGGCGACAGGGTTCACCGGGGAGCTGTTTTTT.

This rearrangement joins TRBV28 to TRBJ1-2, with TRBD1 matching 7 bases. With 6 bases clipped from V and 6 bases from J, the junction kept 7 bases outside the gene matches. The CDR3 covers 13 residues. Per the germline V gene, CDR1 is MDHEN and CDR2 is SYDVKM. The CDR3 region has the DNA TGTGCCAGCAGCCCCAGACAGGGACATGGCTACACCTTC. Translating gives CASSPRQGHGYTF.

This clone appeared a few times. CDR3 nucleotides: TGCGCCAGCAGCTCGCAGGGAGGGACGAACACTGAAGCTTTCTTT. This encodes CASSSQGGTNTEAFF. The chain recombines TRBV5-1 with TRBJ1-1, with D possibly being TRBD1 (5 bases). Per germline, CDR1 SGHRS and CDR2 YFSETQ. The CDR3 contains 15 residues. V was cut by 3 bases and J by 1 base, with 13 bases left in between.

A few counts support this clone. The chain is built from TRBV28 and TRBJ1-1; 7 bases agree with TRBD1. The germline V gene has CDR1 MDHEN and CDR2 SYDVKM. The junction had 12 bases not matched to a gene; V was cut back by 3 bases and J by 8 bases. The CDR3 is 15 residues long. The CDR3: CASSLEGTESVEAFF. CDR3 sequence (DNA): TGTGCCAGCAGTTTGGAGGGGACAGAGTCGGTAGAAGCTTTCTTT.

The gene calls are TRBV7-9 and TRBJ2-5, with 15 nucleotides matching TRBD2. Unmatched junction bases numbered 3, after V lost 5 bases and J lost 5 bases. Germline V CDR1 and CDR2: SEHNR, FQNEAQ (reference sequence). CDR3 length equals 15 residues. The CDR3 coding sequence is TGTGCCAGCAGCCCCGGACTAGCGGGGGGGGAGACCCAGTACTTC. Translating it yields CASSPGLAGGETQYF.

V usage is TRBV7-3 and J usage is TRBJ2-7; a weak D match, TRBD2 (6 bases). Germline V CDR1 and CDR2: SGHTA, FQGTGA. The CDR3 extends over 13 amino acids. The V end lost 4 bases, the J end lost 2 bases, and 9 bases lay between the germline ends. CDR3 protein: CASSSGLPYEQYF. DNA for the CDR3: TGTGCCAGCAGCTCGGGACTCCCCTACGAGCAGTACTTC.

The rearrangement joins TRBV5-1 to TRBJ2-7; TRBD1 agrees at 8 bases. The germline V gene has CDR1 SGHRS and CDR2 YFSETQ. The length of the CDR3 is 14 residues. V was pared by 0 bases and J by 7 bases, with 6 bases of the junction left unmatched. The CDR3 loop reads CASSLDGTGREQYF. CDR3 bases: TGCGCCAGCAGCTTGGACGGGACAGGACGGGAGCAGTACTTC.

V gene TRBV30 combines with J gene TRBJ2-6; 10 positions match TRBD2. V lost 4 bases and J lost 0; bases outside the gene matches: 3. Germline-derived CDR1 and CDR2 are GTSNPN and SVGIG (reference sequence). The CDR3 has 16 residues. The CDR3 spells CAWTSGGPSGANVLTF. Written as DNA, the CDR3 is TGTGCCTGGACTAGCGGGGGACCCTCTGGGGCCAACGTCCTGACTTTC.

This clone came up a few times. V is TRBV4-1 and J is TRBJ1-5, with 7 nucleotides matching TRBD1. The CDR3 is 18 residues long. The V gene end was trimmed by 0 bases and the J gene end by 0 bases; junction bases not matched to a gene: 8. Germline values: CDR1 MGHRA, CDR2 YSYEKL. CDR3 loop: CASSQDQGTALSNQPQHF. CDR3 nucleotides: TGCGCCAGCAGCCAAGATCAGGGGACAGCCCTTAGCAATCAGCCCCAGCATTTT.

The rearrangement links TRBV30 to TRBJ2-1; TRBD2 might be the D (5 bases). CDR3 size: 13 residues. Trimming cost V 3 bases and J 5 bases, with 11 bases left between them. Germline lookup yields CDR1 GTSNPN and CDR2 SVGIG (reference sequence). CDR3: CAWSLAQNNEQFF. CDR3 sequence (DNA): TGTGCCTGGAGCCTAGCCCAGAACAATGAGCAGTTCTTC.

This CDR3 is CASSLERLNNEQFF. For the CDR3, the DNA is TGCGCCAGCAGCTTGGAGCGACTGAACAATGAGCAGTTCTTC. The J gene is TRBJ2-1, the V gene TRBV5-1; D gene unclear. V lost 0 bases to trimming and J lost 5 bases, with 9 bases between them. Germline CDR1 SGHRS, CDR2 YFSETQ. The CDR3 length is 14 residues. Supplemented by reference TRBV5-1 and TRBJ2-1, the full variable domain reads KAGVTQTPRYLIKTRGQQVTLSCSPISGHRSVSWYQQTPGQGLQFLFEYFSETQRNKGNFPGRFSGRQFSNSRSEMNVSTLELGDSALYLCASSLERLNNEQFFGPGTRLTVL.

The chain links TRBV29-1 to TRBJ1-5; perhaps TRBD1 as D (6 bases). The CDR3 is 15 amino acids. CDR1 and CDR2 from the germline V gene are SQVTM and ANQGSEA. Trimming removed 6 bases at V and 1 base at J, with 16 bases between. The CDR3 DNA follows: TGCAGCGTCTATCTCTCAGGGACAAGCAATCAGCCCCAGCATTTT. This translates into CSVYLSGTSNQPQHF.

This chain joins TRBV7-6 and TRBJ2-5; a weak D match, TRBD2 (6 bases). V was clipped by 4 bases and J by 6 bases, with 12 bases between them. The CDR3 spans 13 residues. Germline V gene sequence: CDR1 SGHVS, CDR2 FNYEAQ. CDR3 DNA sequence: TGTGCCAGCAGCTCGGGGGATGGGAAGACCCAGTACTTC. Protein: CASSSGDGKTQYF.

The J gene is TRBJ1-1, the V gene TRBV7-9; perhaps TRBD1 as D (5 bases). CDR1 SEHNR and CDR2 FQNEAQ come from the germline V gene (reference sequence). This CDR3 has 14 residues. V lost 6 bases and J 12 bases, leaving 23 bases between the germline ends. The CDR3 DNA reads TGTGCCAGCAGTTCGTCATCAGGGAATGGGAGGACTTTCTTT. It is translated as CASSSSSGNGRTFF.

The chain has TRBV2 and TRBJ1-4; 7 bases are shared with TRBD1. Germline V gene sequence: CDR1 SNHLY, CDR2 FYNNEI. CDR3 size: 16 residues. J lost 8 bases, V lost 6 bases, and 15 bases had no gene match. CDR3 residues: CASRGAVGQGGEKLFF. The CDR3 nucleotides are TGTGCCAGCAGGGGGGCCGTAGGGCAGGGGGGAGAAAAACTGTTTTTT.

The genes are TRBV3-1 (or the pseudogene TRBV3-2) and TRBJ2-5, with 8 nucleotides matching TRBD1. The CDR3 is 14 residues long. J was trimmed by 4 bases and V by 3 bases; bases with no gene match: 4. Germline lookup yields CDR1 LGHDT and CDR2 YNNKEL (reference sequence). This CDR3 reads CASSHTGGPETQYF. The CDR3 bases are TGTGCCAGCAGCCATACAGGGGGGCCAGAGACCCAGTACTTC.

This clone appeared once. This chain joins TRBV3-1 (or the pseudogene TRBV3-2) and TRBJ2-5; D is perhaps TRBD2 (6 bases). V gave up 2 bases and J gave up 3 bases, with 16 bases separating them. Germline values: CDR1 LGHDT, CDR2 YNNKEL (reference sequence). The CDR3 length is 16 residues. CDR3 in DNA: TGTGCCAGCAGCCAAACCGGGACTGATCACAAAGAGACCCAGTACTTC. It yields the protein CASSQTGTDHKETQYF.

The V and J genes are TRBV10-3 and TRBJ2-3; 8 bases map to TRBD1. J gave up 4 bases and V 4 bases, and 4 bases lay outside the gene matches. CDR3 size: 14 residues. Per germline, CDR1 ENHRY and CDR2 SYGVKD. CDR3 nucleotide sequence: TGTGCCATCAGTGGCAGGGGGCTGGCAGATACGCAGTATTTT. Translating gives CAISGRGLADTQYF.